Below are 5 T cell receptor beta chains sequenced from a single sample in a study of cytomegalovirus exposure and HLA in healthy donors. This PCR relied on a set of 60 Vbeta primers and 13 Jbeta primers. Sequencing was performed with immunoSEQ multiplex PCR; in TCRdb, only in-frame clones are kept and a portion is missing. The sample shows about 180,000 clones, approximately 80% of them seen only once. Material for sequencing was PBMCs. The receptor set was obtained from a girl aged 2-10 years in good health and CMV-seropositive.

The CDR3 DNA is TGTGCCAGCAGCAAGACAGGGGGCGCCATGAACACTGAAGCTTTCTTT. Its translation: CASSKTGGAMNTEAFF. This chain uses TRBV5-4 with TRBJ1-1; 10 bases agree with TRBD1. V was pared by 4 bases and J by 0 bases, with 6 bases of the junction left unmatched. CDR1 and CDR2 (germline): SGHNT, YYREEE (reference sequence). This CDR3 region has 16 residues.

The chain has TRBV6-5 and TRBJ2-2, with unresolved D. Looked up from germline, CDR1 is MNHEY and CDR2 is SVGAGI. The CDR3 spans 13 residues. Trimming stripped 8 bases from V and 3 bases from J, with 10 bases between. CDR3 region: CASWAADTGELFF. The CDR3 nucleotides are TGTGCCAGCTGGGCCGCCGACACCGGGGAGCTGTTTTTT.

This chain joins TRBV29-1 and TRBJ1-1; D gene ambiguous. V gave up 3 bases and J gave up 0 bases, with 8 bases separating them. Germline V gene data show CDR1 as SQVTM and CDR2 as ANQGSEA. The CDR3 has 13 amino acids. As DNA, the CDR3 is TGCAGCGTTGAGGGAGGGATGAACACTGAAGCTTTCTTT. Encoded protein: CSVEGGMNTEAFF.

The CDR3 DNA sequence: TGTGCCAGCAGCAAAAGTGCGGGAACTGAGCAGTTCTTC. Protein sequence: CASSKSAGTEQFF. The rearrangement links TRBV21-1 to TRBJ2-1; whether TRBD2, the table's D call, matches the DNA was not checked. TRBV21-1 is designated a pseudogene. The CDR3 runs 13 residues.

The J gene is TRBJ2-7, the V gene TRBV18; D is unresolved. Trimming left V 1 base short and J 0 bases short, with 10 bases between. The germline V gene has CDR1 KGHSH and CDR2 LQKENI. CDR3 length equals 15 residues. CDR3 bases: TGTGCCAGCTCACCACTCCCAGGAAGCTCCTACGAGCAGTACTTC. It translates to CASSPLPGSSYEQYF.